This T cell receptor (beta chain) derives from a study of CD8+CD57+ T cells in acquired aplastic anemia. Those patients picked for sequencing had displayed CD8+CD57+ cell expansion on flow cytometry. The template for TCR beta VDJ and CDR3 sequence profiling was genomic DNA. In TCRdb, the reads were re-called with MiXCR into one record per CDR3 protein. This table has over 150,000 distinct CDR3 sequences, 63% appearing once. V was pared by 6 bases and J by 3 bases, with 16 bases of the junction left unmatched. This CDR3 region has 18 residues. Germline values: CDR1 WSHSY, CDR2 SAAADI. The receptor was derived from a human donor with aplastic anemia. V gene TRBV10-2 combines with J gene TRBJ2-7; 11 bases are a match to TRBD2. Sequenced material: sorted CD4+, CD8+, or CD8+CD57+ T cells (not recorded which) from PBMCs. The CDR3 spells CASRATTRFSGGGYEQYF. CDR3 DNA sequence: TGCGCCAGCAGAGCGACAACAAGGTTTAGCGGGGGGGGCTACGAGCAGTACTTC.